This T cell receptor (beta chain) emerged from a study of T-cell reconstitution after alpha-beta-depleted transplantation in children. Study results and caveats: The main origin of T-cell counts and diversity one year after transplant was newly produced T cells. As was reported, about two months after transplant, alpha-beta T cells came from several hundred expanded graft clones. The high TCRbeta diversity at day 60 in some patients came from surviving recipient T cells and thymic progenitors.

Ten or more counts support this clonotype. No antigen is known for it. CDR3 length: 15 amino acids. The V gene end was trimmed by 1 base and the J gene end by 4 bases; junction bases not matched to a gene: 7. A library of TCRbeta sequences, prepared with unique molecular identifiers, was generated. TCRdb called the PCR reads again in MiXCR, with one record for every CDR3 protein. The top ten hold 50% to 65% of the sample, which has under 85,000 distinct CDR3 sequences, 15% to 20% seen once. Source: PBMCs, mostly from graft donor cells, taken 360 days after TCRalphabeta/CD19-depleted stem cell transplant. The rearrangement uses TRBV12-3 or TRBV12-4 and TRBJ2-7; 7 bases are shared with TRBD1. The origin of this receptor is a male patient aged 2 to 10 who had a stem cell transplant for acute lymphoblastic leukemia, so the T cells may come from the graft donor. The CDR3 DNA reads as TGTGCCAGCAGTTTAGGACTCGGGACAGTTTACGAGCAGTACTTC. This codes for CASSLGLGTVYEQYF.